These 21 T cell receptor beta chains were sequenced from one sample in a study of T cell changes during pregnancy in multiple sclerosis. Profiling relied on immunoSEQ multiplex PCR, and the TCRdb table lists in-frame clones only, not all of them. Of 45,000 to 65,000 clones listed, around 92% are singletons. The sequencing used CD4+ T cells from peripheral blood mononuclear cells, collected after pregnancy. The source is a female donor with multiple sclerosis, enrolled in a pregnancy study.

The chain links TRBV5-5 to TRBJ1-4, with TRBD1 matching over 8 bases. Per the germline V gene, CDR1 is SGHKS and CDR2 is YYEKEE (reference sequence). J lost 6 bases, V lost 3 bases, and 19 bases had no gene match. The CDR3 consists of 19 residues. CDR3 nucleotides: TGTGCCAGCAGCTGGGAAGACGGAGCAGGGGGCGGCTTGTATGAAAAACTGTTTTTT. It yields the protein CASSWEDGAGGGLYEKLFF.

Only one count was recorded for this clone. The J gene is TRBJ2-4, the V gene TRBV7-2, with D unclear. This CDR3 region has 11 residues. The germline CDR1 and CDR2 sequences are SGHTA and FQGNSA. Trimming took 3 bases from V and 11 from J, leaving 8 bases between them. The CDR3 loop reads CASSFGEFQYF. Written as DNA, the CDR3 is TGTGCCAGCAGCTTCGGAGAATTTCAGTACTTC.

This clone was seen a single time. The chain employs TRBV11-3 and TRBJ2-4; D perhaps matches TRBD2 (7 bases). The CDR3 has 17 amino acids. V lost 0 bases to trimming and J lost 9 bases, with 21 bases between them. The germline CDR1 and CDR2 sequences are SGHNT and YENEEA. CDR3 sequence: CASSLDSHLGGGGIQYF. DNA of the CDR3: TGTGCCAGCAGCTTAGATTCCCACCTAGGGGGAGGGGGCATTCAGTACTTC.

There are a few counts of this clone. The chain couples TRBV27 to TRBJ2-6; D possibly corresponds to TRBD1 (5 bases). Germline-derived CDR1 and CDR2 are MNHEY and SMNVEV (reference sequence). V was shortened by 5 bases and J by 3 bases, with 14 bases between the two germline ends. The CDR3 extends over 16 amino acids. CDR3 sequence reads: CASSPRWTNGANVLTF. The DNA of the CDR3 is TGTGCCAGCAGTCCGAGATGGACAAATGGGGCCAACGTCCTGACTTTC.

This sequence joins TRBV6-6 and TRBJ2-7, with D maybe TRBD1 (5 bases). Germline V gene sequence: CDR1 MNHNY, CDR2 SVGAGI (reference sequence). This CDR3 is built from 12 residues. Trimming removed 6 bases from V and 9 bases from J, with 15 bases in between. CDR3 nucleotides: TGTGCCAGCAGAGACAGTCCTACCGCGCAGTACTTC. It translates to CASRDSPTAQYF.

This chain connects TRBV6-5 to TRBJ2-7, with 9 bases lining up with TRBD2. The junction had 4 bases not matched to a gene; V was cut back by 11 bases and J by 2 bases. This CDR3 is 12 amino acids long. Germline loops: CDR1 MNHEY, CDR2 SVGAGI. The CDR3, as DNA: TGTGCCGCCGCGGGAGGGCCCTACGAGCAGTACTTC. This translates into CAAAGGPYEQYF.

J is TRBJ2-1 and V is TRBV6-1; D ambiguous. The CDR3 loop spans 15 amino acids. Trimming left V 0 bases short and J 8 bases short, with 14 bases between. Germline V gene lookup returns CDR1 MNHNS and CDR2 SASEGT. Written as DNA, the CDR3 is TGTGCCAGCAGTGAAGCAAGGCTGCGGATGGATGAGCAGTTCTTC. Amino acids: CASSEARLRMDEQFF.

In its sample, this clone ranks as medium-sized. The genes are TRBV14 and TRBJ1-3; D uncertain. CDR3 length: 15 residues. CDR1 SGHDN and CDR2 FVKESK come from the germline V gene. The ends were cut back, 6 bases at V and 1 base at J, with 13 bases in the middle. The CDR3 sequence: CASSDGARSGNTIYF. As DNA, the CDR3 is TGTGCCAGCAGTGACGGAGCCCGATCTGGAAACACCATATATTTT.

This clone was observed a single time. Distinct nucleotide sequences in the sample also encode this CDR3. J is TRBJ1-2 and V is TRBV19, with D unclear. Germline V gene lookup returns CDR1 LNHDA and CDR2 SQIVND (reference sequence). Trimming shortened V by 2 bases and J by 4 bases, and 5 bases separated the two germline ends. The CDR3 is 12 amino acids. The CDR3, as DNA: TGTGCCAGTAGTATATCCGTCTATGGCTACACCTTC. Protein: CASSISVYGYTF.

The V gene is TRBV7-6, the J gene TRBJ1-2, with 7 positions matching TRBD1. The CDR3 spans 15 residues. The germline V gene has CDR1 SGHVS and CDR2 FNYEAQ. J gave up 4 bases and V 5 bases, and 10 bases lay outside the gene matches. CDR3 nucleotides: TGTGCCAGCAGCCCAAGGGACAGCCCCTTCTATGGCTACACCTTC. This translates into CASSPRDSPFYGYTF.

The V call is TRBV5-4, the J call TRBJ1-1; 9 bases map to TRBD1. The CDR3 has 14 residues. Germline V gene lookup returns CDR1 SGHNT and CDR2 YYREEE (reference sequence). Trimming cost V 2 bases and J 5 bases; bases outside gene matches: 4. This CDR3 is CASSLQGARTEAFF. CDR3 sequence (DNA): TGTGCCAGCAGCTTACAGGGGGCTAGAACTGAAGCTTTCTTT.

This chain connects TRBV7-2 to TRBJ2-7, with TRBD2 matching 11 bases. CDR3 length: 17 amino acids. V lost 4 bases, J lost 7 bases, and 15 bases stayed unmatched. The germline CDR1 and CDR2 sequences are SGHTA and FQGNSA. The CDR3 is CASSSTLLAGELGEQYF. The CDR3 DNA is TGTGCCAGCAGCTCCACGTTACTAGCGGGAGAACTAGGAGAGCAGTACTTC.

V gene TRBV5-4 combines with J gene TRBJ2-5; 9 bases align to TRBD1. Trimming took 3 bases from V and 4 from J; bases not matched to a gene: 1. Looked up from germline, CDR1 is SGHNT and CDR2 is YYREEE (reference sequence). This CDR3 has 13 amino acids. DNA for the CDR3: TGTGCCAGCAGCTCGGACAGGGGAGAGACCCAGTACTTC. Translation: CASSSDRGETQYF.

J is TRBJ2-7 and V is TRBV7-2, with D unresolved. This CDR3 contains 16 residues. CDR1 and CDR2 (germline): SGHTA, FQGNSA. The V and J ends lost 1 base and 0 bases respectively, with 13 bases between them. CDR3: CASSLGSTVSSYEQYF. The CDR3 DNA follows: TGTGCCAGCAGCTTAGGGTCGACTGTAAGCTCCTACGAGCAGTACTTC.

The J gene is TRBJ2-1, the V gene TRBV18; TRBD2 aligns across 10 bases. This CDR3 is 15 amino acids long. The V and J ends lost 0 bases and 9 bases, in that order; junction bases with no gene match: 5. Germline CDR1 KGHSH, CDR2 LQKENI. The CDR3 coding sequence is TGTGCCAGCTCACCACCCCGGGCTAGCGGGAGTGAGCAGTTCTTC. Its translation is CASSPPRASGSEQFF.

The rearrangement joins TRBV28 to TRBJ2-1; perhaps TRBD2 as D (6 bases). Trimming pared 1 base from V and 7 bases from J, leaving 20 bases between. Germline V gives CDR1 MDHEN, CDR2 SYDVKM. The CDR3 runs to 17 residues. The CDR3: CASSLSLTRLAGNEQFF. The CDR3, as DNA: TGTGCCAGCAGTTTATCCCTGACTAGACTCGCAGGGAATGAGCAGTTCTTC.

This CDR3 is CASSPQASGRYEQYF. As DNA, the CDR3 is TGTGCCAGCAGCCCCCAAGCTAGCGGGAGGTACGAGCAGTACTTC. This chain connects TRBV9 to TRBJ2-7; 11 bases agree with TRBD2. Trimming at V came to 4 bases and at J to 4 bases, leaving 7 bases not matched to a gene. The CDR3 is made up of 15 amino acids. Germline-derived CDR1 and CDR2 are SGDLS and YYNGEE.

About this clone itself: Other nucleotide sequences from this sample produce the same CDR3. The gene calls are TRBV6-5 and TRBJ2-7; 9 bases match TRBD2. The V gene end was trimmed by 2 bases and the J gene end by 10 bases; junction bases not matched to a gene: 12. Germline CDR1 reads MNHEY; CDR2 reads SVGAGI. This CDR3 contains 15 residues. Here the CDR3 reads CASSYRASGKGEQYF. CDR3 nucleotide sequence: TGTGCCAGCAGTTACAGGGCTAGCGGGAAGGGCGAACAGTACTTC.

The J gene is TRBJ1-2, the V gene TRBV5-8, with 7 positions matching TRBD1. Unmatched junction bases numbered 7, after V lost 4 bases and J lost 1 base. The CDR3 consists of 15 residues. CDR1 is SGHTS and CDR2 is YDEGEE in the germline V gene. The CDR3 DNA sequence: TGTGCCAGCAGCCTGACAGGGTCAATTAACTATGGCTACACCTTC. Translated: CASSLTGSINYGYTF.

The chain uses TRBV29-1 and TRBJ1-1; a weak D match, TRBD1 (5 bases). Germline V gene data show CDR1 as SQVTM and CDR2 as ANQGSEA. The CDR3 sequence is 14 residues long. Trimming pared 4 bases from V and 0 bases from J, leaving 12 bases between. Written as DNA, the CDR3 is TGCAGCGTTGCCCAGCAGACAGTGAACACTGAAGCTTTCTTT. Its protein product is CSVAQQTVNTEAFF.

The V gene is TRBV11-2, the J gene TRBJ1-4, with TRBD1 as a possible D gene (6 bases). The germline V gene encodes CDR1 SGHAT and CDR2 FQNNGV. This CDR3 has 15 residues. V lost 2 bases and J lost 12, with 19 bases in between. The CDR3 nucleotides are TGTGCCAGCAGCTTACTGACAGGCTCCCGGGGGGAACTGTTTTTT. Residues: CASSLLTGSRGELFF.